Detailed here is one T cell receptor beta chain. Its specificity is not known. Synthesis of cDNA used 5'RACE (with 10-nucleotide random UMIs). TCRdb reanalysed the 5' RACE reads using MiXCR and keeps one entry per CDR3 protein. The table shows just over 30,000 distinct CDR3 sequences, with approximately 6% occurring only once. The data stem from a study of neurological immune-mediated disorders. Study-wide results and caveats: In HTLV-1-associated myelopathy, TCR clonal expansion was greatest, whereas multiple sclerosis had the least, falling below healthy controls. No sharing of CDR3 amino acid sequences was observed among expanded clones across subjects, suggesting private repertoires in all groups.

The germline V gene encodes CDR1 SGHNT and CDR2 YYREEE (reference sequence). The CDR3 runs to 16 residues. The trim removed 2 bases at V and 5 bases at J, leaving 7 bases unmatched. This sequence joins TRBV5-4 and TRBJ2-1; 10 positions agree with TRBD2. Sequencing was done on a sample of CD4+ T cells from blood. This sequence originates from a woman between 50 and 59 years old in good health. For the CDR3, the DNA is TGTGCCAGCAGCTTACCCTTAGCGGGGGGCAACAATGAGCAGTTCTTC. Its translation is CASSLPLAGGNNEQFF.